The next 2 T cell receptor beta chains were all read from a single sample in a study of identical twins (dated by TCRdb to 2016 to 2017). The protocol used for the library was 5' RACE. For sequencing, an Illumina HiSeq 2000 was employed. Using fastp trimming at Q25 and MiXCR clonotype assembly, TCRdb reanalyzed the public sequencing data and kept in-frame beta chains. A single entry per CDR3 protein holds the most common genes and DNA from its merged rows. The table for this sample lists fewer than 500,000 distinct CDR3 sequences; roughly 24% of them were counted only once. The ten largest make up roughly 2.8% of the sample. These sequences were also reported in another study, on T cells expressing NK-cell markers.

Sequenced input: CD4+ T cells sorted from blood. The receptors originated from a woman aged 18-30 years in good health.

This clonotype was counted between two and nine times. Here the CDR3 reads CASSAGGNYGYTF. CDR3 coding DNA: TGTGCCAGCAGCGCGGGGGGGAACTATGGCTACACCTTC. The rearrangement uses TRBV6-6 and TRBJ1-2, with D possibly matching TRBD1 (5 bases). This CDR3 has 13 amino acids. CDR1 MNHNY and CDR2 SVGAGI come from the germline V gene (reference sequence). V was cut by 6 bases and J by 2 bases, with 10 bases left in between.

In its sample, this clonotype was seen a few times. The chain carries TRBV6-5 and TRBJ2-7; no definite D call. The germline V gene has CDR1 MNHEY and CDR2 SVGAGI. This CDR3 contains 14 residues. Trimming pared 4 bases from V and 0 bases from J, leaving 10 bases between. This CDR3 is CASSSPLSSYEQYF. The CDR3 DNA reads TGTGCCAGCAGTTCCCCATTGAGCTCCTACGAGCAGTACTTC.